This TCR beta chain was sequenced for a study of shared clonotypes between healthy human individuals. Donors, without exception, were Caucasian adults residing in Nashville, Tennessee. Produced via immunoSEQ multiplex PCR; TCRdb's table is partial and in-frame only. This table has approximately 340,000 clones, around two thirds appearing once. The germline V gene encodes CDR1 SQVTM and CDR2 ANQGSEA. CDR3 length: 12 residues. The V end lost 6 bases, the J end lost 5 bases, and 13 bases lay between the germline ends. The specimen sequenced was memory CD4+ T cells sorted from blood. Subset: CD45RA-negative fraction. This receptor was obtained from a man under 40 in good health. The chain links TRBV29-1 to TRBJ2-5; TRBD1 is a possible D gene (6 bases). CDR3 residues: CSVNTGFETQYF. DNA of the CDR3: TGCAGCGTGAACACAGGGTTCGAGACCCAGTACTTC. The full variable domain, rest sourced from reference TRBV29-1 and TRBJ2-5, is SAVISQKPSRDICQRGTSLTIQCQVDSQVTMMFWYRQQPGQSLTLIATANQGSEATYESGFVIDKFPISRPNLTFSTLTVSNMSPEDSSIYLCSVNTGFETQYFGPGTRLLVL.